This T cell receptor (beta chain) was sequenced in a study of HIV-infected patients and healthy controls. TCRdb reprocessed the 5' RACE reads via MiXCR and lists one record per CDR3 protein. The sample yields 15,000 to 20,000 distinct CDR3 sequences, around 20% seen once. The germline V gene encodes CDR1 GTSNPN and CDR2 SVGIG (reference sequence). The CDR3 consists of 12 residues. V lost 3 bases and J 4 bases, leaving 9 bases between the germline ends. This clonotype came up many times. This receptor was taken from a human donor in good health. The sample comprised CD8+ T cells from blood. The chain joins TRBV30 to TRBJ2-5; D is uncertain. CDR3 amino acids: CAWSDTGETQYF. The CDR3, as DNA: TGTGCCTGGAGCGACACGGGAGAGACCCAGTACTTC.